This TCR beta chain was retrieved from a study of CD8 T cells in ankylosing spondylitis. Study findings and constraints: Made up of eight or nine highly homologous variants, a TCR beta motif appeared characteristic of ankylosing spondylitis blood. Reports say disease-linked clones showed up significantly more in matched ankylosing spondylitis synovial fluid. CD8+ cells made up the disease-linked clones, which were relatively rare in peripheral blood.

In germline, CDR1 is DFQATT, CDR2 SNEGSKA (reference sequence). The CDR3 is 17 amino acids. Deletions cut 8 bases from V and 1 base from J, with 26 bases between. About this clonotype: The target antigen is unknown.

TCRdb itself ran the 5' RACE reads through MiXCR, one entry per CDR3 protein. Of approximately 500,000 distinct CDR3 sequences listed, approximately 11% are singletons. This TCR came from a male donor with ankylosing spondylitis. The sample taken for sequencing was blood, either unsorted or a sorted T cell fraction (not recorded which). This chain connects TRBV20-1 to TRBJ1-1, with D perhaps matching TRBD1 (6 bases). In DNA form, the CDR3 reads TGCAGTACTATGTCTTTGTCAGGGGTAGTGGAGAACACTGAAGCTTTCTTT. It yields the protein CSTMSLSGVVENTEAFF.